This T cell receptor (beta chain) was retrieved from a study of blood T cell repertoires in COVID-19. Those designated as exposed participants met a COVID-19 case within 2 weeks before study entry. As handled by the study authors: Nucleated cell number was recorded as an estimate derived from reference gene primer amplification. Sequencing used immunoSEQ multiplex PCR; TCRdb keeps in-frame clones, though not all of them. For V, J and clone size, that table is used; D and trimming come from the DNA. This sample has approximately 380,000 clones, with just over 90% found just once. Deletions cut 1 base from V and 7 bases from J, with 10 bases between. Germline V gene lookup returns CDR1 SGHVS and CDR2 FQNEAQ. This CDR3 comprises 13 residues.

V usage is TRBV7-8 and J usage is TRBJ1-2; D unresolved. This sequence was found in a woman between 40 and 55 years old who had been exposed to COVID-19. Material for sequencing was PBMCs or T cells enriched from blood (not recorded which). CDR3 DNA: TGTGCCAGCAGCTTAGGGCGGGTCGCTGGCTACACCTTC. Residues: CASSLGRVAGYTF.